The source of this T cell receptor (beta chain) is a study of blood T cell repertoires in COVID-19. Overall study: T cells, B-cell-depleted T cells, or PBMCs provided the cDNA or gDNA that served as material.

V lost 4 bases and J lost 2; bases outside the gene matches: 7. CDR3 length equals 15 residues. Germline assignment: CDR1 LGHDT and CDR2 YNNKEL (reference sequence). While infection was still active, Seattle patients were enrolled and then followed longitudinally. Original processing notes: Estimates of nucleated cell counts were drawn from the amplification of reference gene primers. Only in-frame clones appear in the TCRdb table, and some are missing; sequencing was by immunoSEQ multiplex PCR. The V and J calls and clone size come from that table; D and trimming were worked out from the DNA. The data hold about 180,000 clones, with around 79% observed a single time.

What was sequenced was peripheral blood. This receptor was taken from a woman aged 60-75 years with COVID-19, enrolled during active disease. This chain uses TRBV3-1 (or the pseudogene TRBV3-2) with TRBJ1-2; 7 nucleotides match TRBD1. CDR3 sequence reads: CASSPSTGRNYGYTF. The CDR3 nucleotides read TGTGCCAGCAGCCCGTCGACAGGGAGGAACTATGGCTACACCTTC.